The TCR beta chain under discussion was sequenced for a study of T cell repertoires in cytomegalovirus infection. Study summary: Public TCR beta signatures indicated both CMV infection and matching HLA type. The study, taken as a whole, reports: There were HLA-C-restricted CMV-specific TCR beta clonotypes dominating the ex vivo response.

V gave up 4 bases and J gave up 9 bases, with 12 bases separating them. CDR3 length: 12 residues. Germline V gene lookup returns CDR1 MGHRA and CDR2 YSYEKL. This clonotype came up a few times. Antigen unknown. TCRdb fed the reads into MiXCR, producing one record per CDR3 protein. The table shows 750,000 to 950,000 distinct CDR3 sequences, with almost 30% occurring only once. The V and J genes are TRBV4-1 and TRBJ2-5; D may be TRBD2 (5 bases). Source: cultured CD8+ T cells from PBMCs, taken from culture after CMV antigen stimulation. This receptor was obtained from a human donor in good health (CMV status not recorded). Some clones in this sample may be carry-over from other donors' samples. For the CDR3, the DNA is TGCGCCAGCAGCCCTAACGGGGTGGCCCAGTACTTC. Residues: CASSPNGVAQYF.